The 10 T cell receptor beta chains given below trace back to one sample, sequenced in a study of T cell responses to AZD1222 COVID-19 vaccine. Some clones are missing from TCRdb's copy, which holds only in-frame ones; the method was immunoSEQ multiplex PCR. The sample contains about 150,000 clones, 94% of which appear only once. This sample comprised peripheral blood, obtained on day 0 of AZD1222 vaccination. All receptors derive from an adult in good health.

The rearrangement uses TRBV6-2 or TRBV6-3 and TRBJ1-5, with a weak D call TRBD1 (6 bases). This CDR3 has 14 amino acids. The germline V gene has CDR1 MNHEY and CDR2 SVGEGT. Trimming stripped 6 bases from V and 0 bases from J, with 9 bases between. CDR3 residues: CASSTGNSNQPQHF. CDR3 bases: TGTGCCAGCAGCACAGGGAATAGCAATCAGCCCCAGCATTTT.

The genes are TRBV7-9 and TRBJ1-5; D not resolved. Trimming stripped 0 bases from V and 7 bases from J, with 10 bases between. Germline loops: CDR1 SEHNR, CDR2 FQNEAQ (reference sequence). The CDR3 is 14 residues long. CDR3 sequence: CASSLAQGDQPQHF. The CDR3 DNA reads as TGTGCCAGCAGCTTAGCGCAAGGTGACCAGCCCCAGCATTTT.

This CDR3 is CASSLSQYSSPLHF. The CDR3, as DNA: TGCGCCAGCAGCTTGTCTCAGTACAGTTCACCCCTCCACTTT. J is TRBJ1-6 and V is TRBV5-1; no clear D. Germline V gene data show CDR1 as SGHRS and CDR2 as YFSETQ. V was pared by 1 base and J by 9 bases, with 11 bases between. This CDR3 is built from 14 residues.

The rearrangement joins TRBV15 to TRBJ1-2, with D possibly being TRBD1 (6 bases). The CDR3 is made up of 16 amino acids. V lost 1 base and J 4 bases, leaving 16 bases between the germline ends. Germline values: CDR1 LNHNV, CDR2 YYDKDF (reference sequence). DNA of the CDR3: TGTGCCACCAGCAGAGGAGGAACAGGGTCCATCTATGGCTACACCTTC. Its protein product is CATSRGGTGSIYGYTF.

This clone has only one observation. This rearrangement joins TRBV27 to TRBJ2-1; 16 bases are a match to TRBD2. The germline gives CDR1 MNHEY, CDR2 SMNVEV (reference sequence). CDR3 length equals 18 residues. V lost 2 bases and J lost 6; bases outside the gene matches: 7. This chain's CDR3 is CASSLLGTSGGVANEQFF. DNA for the CDR3: TGTGCCAGCAGTTTACTCGGGACTAGCGGGGGGGTAGCCAATGAGCAGTTCTTC.

The chain links TRBV2 to TRBJ1-5; 9 nucleotides agree with TRBD1. Germline loops: CDR1 SNHLY, CDR2 FYNNEI. The ends lost 8 bases at V and 4 bases at J; junction bases unmatched: 9. The CDR3 length is 15 residues. CDR3 in amino acids: CASEKEGQGNQPQHF. For the CDR3, the DNA is TGTGCCAGCGAAAAGGAAGGACAGGGGAATCAGCCCCAGCATTTT.

The chain carries TRBV27 and TRBJ1-2; 8 nucleotides match TRBD1. This CDR3 contains 16 residues. V was pared by 5 bases and J by 3 bases, with 11 bases of the junction left unmatched. CDR1 and CDR2 from the germline V gene are MNHEY and SMNVEV (reference sequence). CDR3 region: CASSNRPGQVHYGYTF. The DNA of the CDR3 is TGTGCCAGCAGTAACCGACCGGGACAGGTTCACTATGGCTACACCTTC.

As regards this clone: Other nucleotide sequences in the sample specify the same CDR3. V gene TRBV7-9 combines with J gene TRBJ1-2; 7 positions agree with TRBD1. Germline trimming cut 5 bases from V and 5 bases from J; bases unmatched to any gene: 5. The CDR3 spans 13 residues. CDR1 and CDR2 from the germline V gene are SEHNR and FQNEAQ (reference sequence). CDR3 sequence (DNA): TGTGCCAGCAGCCCGGGACAGCGATATGGCTACACCTTC. Translating it yields CASSPGQRYGYTF.

The chain's CDR3 is CASSGAPNTGKPGNTIYF. CDR3 sequence (DNA): TGTGCCAGCAGTGGGGCCCCTAACACAGGAAAGCCTGGAAACACCATATATTTT. V and J are TRBV6-4 and TRBJ1-3, with a possible D match to TRBD1 (5 bases). This CDR3 is built from 18 residues. Trimming shortened V by 4 bases and J by 2 bases, and 21 bases separated the two germline ends. Germline lookup yields CDR1 MRHNA and CDR2 SNTAGT.

J is TRBJ1-1 and V is TRBV5-1; the D gene is possibly TRBD1 (6 bases). The CDR3 contains 13 residues. V lost 2 bases and J 7 bases, leaving 12 bases between the germline ends. Germline V gives CDR1 SGHRS, CDR2 YFSETQ. In DNA, the CDR3 is TGCGCCAGCAGCTTAACCTCAGGGGTTGAAGCTTTCTTT. Translating gives CASSLTSGVEAFF.